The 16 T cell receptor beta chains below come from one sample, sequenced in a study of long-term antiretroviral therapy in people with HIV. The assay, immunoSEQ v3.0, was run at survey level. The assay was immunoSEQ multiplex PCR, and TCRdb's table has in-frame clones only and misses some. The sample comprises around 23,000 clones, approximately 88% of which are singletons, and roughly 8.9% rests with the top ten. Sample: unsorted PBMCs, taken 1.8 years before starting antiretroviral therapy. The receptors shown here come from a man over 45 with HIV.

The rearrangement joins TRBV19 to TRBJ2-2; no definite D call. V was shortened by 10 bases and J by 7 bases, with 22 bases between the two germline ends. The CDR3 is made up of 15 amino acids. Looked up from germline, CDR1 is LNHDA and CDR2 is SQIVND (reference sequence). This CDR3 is CATPKTTDGIGELFF. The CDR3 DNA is TGTGCCACCCCAAAGACGACGGATGGGATCGGGGAGCTGTTTTTT.

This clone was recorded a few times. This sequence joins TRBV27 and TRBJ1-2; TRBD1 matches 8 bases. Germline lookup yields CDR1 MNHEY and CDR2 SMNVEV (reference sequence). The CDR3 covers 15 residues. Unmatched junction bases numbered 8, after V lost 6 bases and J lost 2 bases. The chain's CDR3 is CASSWDRFLNYGYTF. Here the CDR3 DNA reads TGTGCCAGCAGCTGGGACAGGTTTTTGAACTATGGCTACACCTTC.

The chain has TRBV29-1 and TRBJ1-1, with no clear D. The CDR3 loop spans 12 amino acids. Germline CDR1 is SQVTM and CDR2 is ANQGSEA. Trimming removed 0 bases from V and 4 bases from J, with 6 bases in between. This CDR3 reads CSVEDRVTEAFF. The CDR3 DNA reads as TGCAGCGTTGAAGATCGGGTCACTGAAGCTTTCTTT.

In DNA, the CDR3 is TGCGCCAGCAGCTTGGGCCAGAACTATGGCTACACCTTC. It translates to CASSLGQNYGYTF. The chain uses TRBV5-1 and TRBJ1-2, with D unclear. Trimming removed 0 bases at V and 2 bases at J, with 5 bases between. CDR1 SGHRS and CDR2 YFSETQ come from the germline V gene. This CDR3 has 13 amino acids. Variable domain in full (rest from reference TRBV5-1 and TRBJ1-2): KAGVTQTPRYLIKTRGQQVTLSCSPISGHRSVSWYQQTPGQGLQFLFEYFSETQRNKGNFPGRFSGRQFSNSRSEMNVSTLELGDSALYLCASSLGQNYGYTFGSGTRLTVV.

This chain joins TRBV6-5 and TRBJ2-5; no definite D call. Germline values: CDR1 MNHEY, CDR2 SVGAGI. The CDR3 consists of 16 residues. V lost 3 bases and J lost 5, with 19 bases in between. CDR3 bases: TGTGCCAGCAGTTATCTGGCTGAGCGCGGTTGGGAGACCCAGTACTTC. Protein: CASSYLAERGWETQYF.

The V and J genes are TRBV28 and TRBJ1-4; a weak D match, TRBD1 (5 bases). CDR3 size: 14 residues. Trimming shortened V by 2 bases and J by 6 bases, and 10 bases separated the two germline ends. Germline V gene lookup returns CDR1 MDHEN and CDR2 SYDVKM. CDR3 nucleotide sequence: TGTGCCAGCAGTTTACCGGGCAGGGATGAAAAACTGTTTTTT. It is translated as CASSLPGRDEKLFF.

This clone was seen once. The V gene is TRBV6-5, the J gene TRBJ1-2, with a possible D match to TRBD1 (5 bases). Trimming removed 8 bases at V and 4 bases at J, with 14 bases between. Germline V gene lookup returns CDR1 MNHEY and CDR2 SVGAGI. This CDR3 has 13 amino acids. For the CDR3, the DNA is TGTGCCAGCCTATCGGGACCTACCTATGGCTACACCTTC. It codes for CASLSGPTYGYTF.

This chain's CDR3 is CASSSPPNTWELFF. CDR3 DNA: TGTGCCAGTAGTAGCCCTCCCAATACCTGGGAGCTGTTTTTT. The V and J genes are TRBV19 and TRBJ2-2; D remains ambiguous. Germline V lookup: CDR1 LNHDA, CDR2 SQIVND (reference sequence). V lost 4 bases and J lost 9, with 15 bases in between. This CDR3 region has 14 residues.

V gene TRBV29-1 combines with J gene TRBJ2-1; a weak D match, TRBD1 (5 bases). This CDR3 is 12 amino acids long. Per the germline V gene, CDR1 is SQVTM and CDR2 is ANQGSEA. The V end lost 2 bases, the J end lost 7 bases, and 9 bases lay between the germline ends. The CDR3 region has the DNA TGCAGCGTTGAATCCCAGGGAAATGAGCAGTTCTTC. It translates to CSVESQGNEQFF.

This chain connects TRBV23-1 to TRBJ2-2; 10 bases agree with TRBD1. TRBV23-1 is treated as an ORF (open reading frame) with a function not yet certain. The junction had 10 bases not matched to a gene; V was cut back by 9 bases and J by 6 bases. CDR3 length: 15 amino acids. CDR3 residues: CASLQGQGWAGELFF. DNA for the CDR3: TGCGCCAGTCTTCAGGGACAGGGGTGGGCCGGGGAGCTGTTTTTT.

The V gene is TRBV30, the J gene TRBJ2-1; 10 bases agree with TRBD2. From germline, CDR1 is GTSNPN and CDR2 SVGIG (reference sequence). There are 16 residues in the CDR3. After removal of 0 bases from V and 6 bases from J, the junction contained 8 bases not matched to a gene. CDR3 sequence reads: CAWSVPSAGGPNEQFF. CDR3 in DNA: TGTGCCTGGAGTGTACCCTCAGCGGGGGGGCCCAATGAGCAGTTCTTC.

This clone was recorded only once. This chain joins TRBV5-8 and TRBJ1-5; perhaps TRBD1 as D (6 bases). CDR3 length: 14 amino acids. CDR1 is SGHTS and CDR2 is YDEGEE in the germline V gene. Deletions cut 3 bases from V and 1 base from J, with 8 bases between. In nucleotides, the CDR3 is TGTGCCAGCAGCTCAGGGGTAAGCAATCAGCCCCAGCATTTT. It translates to CASSSGVSNQPQHF.

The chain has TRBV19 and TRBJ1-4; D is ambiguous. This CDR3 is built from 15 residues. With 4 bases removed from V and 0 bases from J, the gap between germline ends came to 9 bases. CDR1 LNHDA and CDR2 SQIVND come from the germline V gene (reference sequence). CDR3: CASSRMGATNEKLFF. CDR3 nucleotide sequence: TGTGCCAGTAGTAGAATGGGTGCAACTAATGAAAAACTGTTTTTT.

DNA of the CDR3: TGTGCCAGTAAACGATCCGCGGGTGGCTACACCTTC. Residues: CASKRSAGGYTF. The V and J genes are TRBV19 and TRBJ1-2, with D unclear. V was pared by 7 bases and J by 7 bases, with 13 bases between. Germline V gene sequence: CDR1 LNHDA, CDR2 SQIVND (reference sequence). The CDR3 length is 12 residues.

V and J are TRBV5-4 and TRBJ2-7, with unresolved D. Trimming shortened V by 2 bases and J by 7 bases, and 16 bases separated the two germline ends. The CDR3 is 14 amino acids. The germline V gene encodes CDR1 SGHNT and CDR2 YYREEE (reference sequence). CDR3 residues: CASSFVASAPEQYF. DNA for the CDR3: TGTGCCAGCAGCTTTGTGGCAAGCGCACCTGAGCAGTACTTC.

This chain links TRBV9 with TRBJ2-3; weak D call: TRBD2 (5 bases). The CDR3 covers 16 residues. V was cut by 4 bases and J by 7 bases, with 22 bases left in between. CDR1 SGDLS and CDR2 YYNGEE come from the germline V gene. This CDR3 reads CASSNFLAPSANTQYF. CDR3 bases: TGTGCCAGCAGCAACTTCCTAGCTCCCTCAGCAAATACGCAGTATTTT.